A single sample gave rise to the 26 T cell receptor beta chains below, sequenced in a study of T cells in localized non-small cell lung cancer. Sequencing was performed with immunoSEQ multiplex PCR; in TCRdb, only in-frame clones are kept and a portion is missing. This repertoire shows about 52,000 clones, more than 80% found once; its top ten account for under 20%. The starting material was peripheral blood, obtained before any cancer treatment. The receptors were sampled from a male donor older than 55 with stage III squamous cell lung carcinoma.

This chain connects TRBV7-2 to TRBJ2-5, with D tentatively TRBD1 (6 bases). Trimming removed 7 bases from V and 5 bases from J, with 20 bases in between. CDR3 size: 15 residues. Germline CDR1 reads SGHTA; CDR2 reads FQGNSA. This chain's CDR3 is CASTSPWGRGETQYF. CDR3 sequence (DNA): TGTGCCAGCACCTCTCCGTGGGGGCGTGGGGAGACCCAGTACTTC.

The chain combines TRBV11-2 with TRBJ2-3; 9 bases map to TRBD2. The V gene end was trimmed by 3 bases and the J gene end by 6 bases; junction bases not matched to a gene: 7. Germline V CDR1 and CDR2: SGHAT, FQNNGV. The CDR3 is 15 amino acids. Written as DNA, the CDR3 is TGTGCCAGCAGCTTCCAGCGGGGGGCCGATGATACGCAGTATTTT. This sequence encodes CASSFQRGADDTQYF.

The chain uses TRBV5-1 and TRBJ2-5; 10 bases are shared with TRBD2. Near its end, the DNA agrees better with TRBJ2-7, so the J call may be wrong. Looked up from germline, CDR1 is SGHRS and CDR2 is YFSETQ. The CDR3 consists of 16 residues. CDR3 nucleotide sequence: TGCGCCAGCAGCTCGGATAGCGGGGGGAGCTCCTACGAGCAGTACTTC. It yields the protein CASSSDSGGSSYEQYF.

The V call is TRBV5-6, the J call TRBJ2-1, with D maybe TRBD1 (6 bases). The CDR3 has 15 residues. V was cut by 4 bases and J by 0 bases, with 11 bases left in between. Germline CDR1 SGHDT, CDR2 YYEEEE. The DNA of the CDR3 is TGTGCCAGCAGCGGACAGACTTCCTCCTACAATGAGCAGTTCTTC. Translating gives CASSGQTSSYNEQFF.

On this clone itself: The same CDR3 arises from other DNA sequences in this sample as well. The V call is TRBV18, the J call TRBJ2-3, with D uncertain. CDR1 and CDR2 from the germline V gene are KGHSH and LQKENI. V lost 3 bases to trimming and J lost 0 bases, with 4 bases between them. The CDR3 is 13 amino acids. The DNA for the CDR3 is TGTGCCAGCTCACCGCCGAGCACAGATACGCAGTATTTT. Protein sequence: CASSPPSTDTQYF.

This clone was seen only once. This rearrangement joins TRBV5-1 to TRBJ1-1, with 7 bases identical to TRBD1. Trimming cost V 4 bases and J 5 bases; bases outside gene matches: 8. Germline V lookup: CDR1 SGHRS, CDR2 YFSETQ. The CDR3 sequence is 14 residues long. The CDR3: CASSGLTGITEAFF. The CDR3 DNA reads TGCGCCAGCAGCGGACTGACAGGGATTACTGAAGCTTTCTTT.

The genes are TRBV7-2 and TRBJ2-5, with 7 bases fitting TRBD2. The ends lost 7 bases at V and 5 bases at J; junction bases unmatched: 10. This CDR3 region has 14 residues. Germline values: CDR1 SGHTA, CDR2 FQGNSA. The CDR3 region has the DNA TGTGCCAGCACCCCGTGGGGGGGTGGGGAGACCCAGTACTTC. This translates into CASTPWGGGETQYF.

This chain links TRBV14 with TRBJ2-7; D may match TRBD1 or TRBD2 (5 bases each). V gave up 5 bases and J gave up 10 bases, with 18 bases separating them. The CDR3 sequence is 13 residues long. Germline loops: CDR1 SGHDN, CDR2 FVKESK. CDR3 region: CASSSSIGERQYF. The CDR3 nucleotides are TGTGCCAGCAGCTCTTCAATAGGGGAGCGCCAGTACTTC.

The J gene is TRBJ1-2, the V gene TRBV6-1, with D perhaps matching TRBD1 (6 bases). The CDR3 is 13 residues long. In germline, CDR1 is MNHNS, CDR2 SASEGT. The V end lost 6 bases, the J end lost 7 bases, and 15 bases lay between the germline ends. For the CDR3, the DNA is TGTGCCAGCAGCTTAGGGGGGGTTTCTGGCTACACCTTC. This codes for CASSLGGVSGYTF.

The chain is built from TRBV9 and TRBJ2-1; 12 nucleotides match TRBD2. The V gene end was trimmed by 4 bases and the J gene end by 7 bases; junction bases not matched to a gene: 9. The CDR3 runs 16 residues. Germline V gene sequence: CDR1 SGDLS, CDR2 YYNGEE. The CDR3 DNA follows: TGTGCCAGCAGCTCCCGGCTAGCGGGAGGGCCGAATGAGCAGTTCTTC. Amino acid sequence: CASSSRLAGGPNEQFF.

The sample holds a few counts of this clone. This chain links TRBV29-1 with TRBJ2-3; D tentatively fits TRBD1 or TRBD2 (5 bases each). This CDR3 contains 14 residues. V lost 8 bases and J 5 bases, leaving 20 bases between the germline ends. Germline lookup yields CDR1 SQVTM and CDR2 ANQGSEA. CDR3 residues: CSTRGDLSLDTQYF. The CDR3 DNA reads as TGCAGCACCCGGGGCGACCTTTCCTTAGATACGCAGTATTTT.

This clone was picked up one time. The V gene is TRBV7-2, the J gene TRBJ1-5; D ambiguous. Germline V gives CDR1 SGHTA, CDR2 FQGNSA. V lost 6 bases, J lost 0 bases, and 3 bases lay in between. CDR3 length equals 12 residues. The CDR3 loop is CASRNSNQPQHF. The DNA for the CDR3 is TGTGCCAGCAGGAATAGCAATCAGCCCCAGCATTTT.

The chain is built from TRBV5-1 and TRBJ2-1, with 8 nucleotides matching TRBD2. J gave up 4 bases and V 6 bases, and 6 bases lay outside the gene matches. CDR3 length equals 14 residues. Germline V gives CDR1 SGHRS, CDR2 YFSETQ. The CDR3 loop reads CASTPAGGYNEQFF. The CDR3 DNA reads TGCGCCAGCACGCCGGCGGGGGGTTACAATGAGCAGTTCTTC.

This clone was seen only a few times. The genes are TRBV7-9 and TRBJ2-7; TRBD2 matches at 12 bases. V lost 5 bases to trimming and J lost 1 base; unmatched junction nucleotides: 6. CDR1 is SEHNR, CDR2 FQNEAQ, per germline (reference sequence). The CDR3 spans 16 residues. CDR3 coding DNA: TGTGCCAGCAGCCTCGGGACTAGCGGGTGGTCCTACGAGCAGTACTTC. Protein product: CASSLGTSGWSYEQYF.

V and J are TRBV29-1 and TRBJ2-1, with TRBD2 identical over 9 bases. This CDR3 is 15 amino acids long. The germline V gene encodes CDR1 SQVTM and CDR2 ANQGSEA. The junction had 8 bases not matched to a gene; V was cut back by 2 bases and J by 6 bases. CDR3 nucleotide sequence: TGCAGCGTTGAACTTCTAGCGGGGTTTCTCAATGAGCAGTTCTTC. Amino acids: CSVELLAGFLNEQFF.

The chain is built from TRBV2 and TRBJ2-3, with 11 bases lining up with TRBD2. Germline values: CDR1 SNHLY, CDR2 FYNNEI. V lost 6 bases, J lost 4 bases, and 6 bases stayed unmatched. CDR3 length equals 15 residues. In nucleotides, the CDR3 is TGTGCCAGCAGGGCCGGGACTAGCGGTTCAGATACGCAGTATTTT. Translation gives CASRAGTSGSDTQYF. Supplemented by reference TRBV2 and TRBJ2-3, the full variable domain reads EPEVTQTPSHQVTQMGQEVILRCVPISNHLYFYWYRQILGQKVEFLVSFYNNEISEKSEIFDDQFSVERPDGSNFTLKIRSTKLEDSAMYFCASRAGTSGSDTQYFGPGTRLTVL.

This clone was detected only once. V is TRBV5-1 and J is TRBJ1-5; TRBD1 matches 9 bases. CDR3 length: 17 amino acids. With 0 bases clipped from V and 3 bases from J, the junction kept 7 bases outside the gene matches. The germline V gene has CDR1 SGHRS and CDR2 YFSETQ. CDR3 nucleotides: TGCGCCAGCAGCTTGGGATGGGGACAGGGTTCCAATCAGCCCCAGCATTTT. Amino acid sequence: CASSLGWGQGSNQPQHF.

This clone has just a few counts. This chain connects TRBV7-2 to TRBJ2-4, with TRBD1 matching over 7 bases. CDR3 length equals 17 residues. Per the germline V gene, CDR1 is SGHTA and CDR2 is FQGNSA. The J segment lost 2 bases and the V segment lost 0 bases, leaving 7 bases of the junction unmatched. CDR3 amino acids: CASSLAQGVGTKNIQYF. DNA for the CDR3: TGTGCCAGCAGCTTAGCGCAGGGGGTGGGTACCAAAAACATTCAGTACTTC.

V is TRBV7-2 and J is TRBJ2-1; 9 bases line up with TRBD2. After removal of 1 base from V and 7 bases from J, the junction contained 8 bases not matched to a gene. Per germline, CDR1 SGHTA and CDR2 FQGNSA. The CDR3 spans 16 residues. Here the CDR3 DNA reads TGTGCCAGCAGCTTAGGAGTAGCGGGAGTATATAATGAGCAGTTCTTC. Translation: CASSLGVAGVYNEQFF.

The chain uses TRBV6-6 and TRBJ1-5, with 8 bases identical to TRBD1. The germline V gene has CDR1 MNHNY and CDR2 SVGAGI (reference sequence). Trimming at V came to 5 bases and at J to 7 bases, leaving 10 bases not matched to a gene. The CDR3 sequence is 15 residues long. The CDR3 loop reads CASSAGQGADQPQHF. The DNA for the CDR3 is TGTGCCAGCAGTGCCGGACAGGGAGCGGACCAGCCCCAGCATTTT.

The CDR3 DNA reads as TGCGCCAGCAGCCAAGATCGCGCCGGGCCCCAGCATTTT. This translates into CASSQDRAGPQHF. This rearrangement joins TRBV4-3 to TRBJ1-5; D is unresolved. CDR3 size: 13 residues. Germline values: CDR1 LGHNA, CDR2 YSLEER. V dropped 0 bases and J dropped 9 bases, with 9 bases sitting between them.

The genes are TRBV6-4 and TRBJ2-2; possibly TRBD2 for D (5 bases). CDR1 MRHNA and CDR2 SNTAGT come from the germline V gene. The CDR3 covers 14 residues. V was shortened by 5 bases and J by 3 bases, with 10 bases between the two germline ends. CDR3 bases: TGTGCCAGCAGTCGGACTTGGGACACCGGGGAGCTGTTTTTT. It specifies CASSRTWDTGELFF.

V and J are TRBV11-2 and TRBJ2-5; the match to TRBD2 covers 14 bases. V shed 7 bases and J 5 bases; nucleotides not matched to a gene: 12. Germline V gene sequence: CDR1 SGHAT, CDR2 FQNNGV. CDR3 size: 17 residues. The CDR3 DNA is TGTGCCAGCAACCTACGGACTAGCGGGGGGCCACGGGAGACCCAGTACTTC. This encodes CASNLRTSGGPRETQYF. Full variable domain (remainder filled in from reference TRBV11-2 and TRBJ2-5): EAGVAQSPRYKIIEKRQSVAFWCNPISGHATLYWYQQILGQGPKLLIQFQNNGVVDDSQLPKDRFSAERLKGVDSTLKIQPAKLEDSAVYLCASNLRTSGGPRETQYFGPGTRLLVL.

V is TRBV28 and J is TRBJ2-7; D remains ambiguous. In germline, CDR1 is MDHEN, CDR2 SYDVKM. Trimming stripped 3 bases from V and 2 bases from J, with 17 bases between. The CDR3 spans 16 residues. The DNA for the CDR3 is TGTGCCAGCAGTTTCCACCTGGCAGCCCTTACCTACGAGCAGTACTTC. This gives the protein CASSFHLAALTYEQYF.

This chain links TRBV19 with TRBJ2-7; D may be TRBD2 (5 bases). The CDR3 runs 12 residues. Germline values: CDR1 LNHDA, CDR2 SQIVND (reference sequence). V dropped 4 bases and J dropped 7 bases, with 11 bases sitting between them. The CDR3 DNA sequence: TGTGCCAGTAGTACTTTAACGGGAGAGCAGTACTTC. This translates into CASSTLTGEQYF.

This chain uses TRBV7-2 with TRBJ1-4, with a tentative D call TRBD1 (5 bases). V lost 5 bases, J lost 13 bases, and 23 bases lay in between. The germline CDR1 and CDR2 sequences are SGHTA and FQGNSA. This CDR3 contains 15 residues. The CDR3 bases are TGTGCCAGCAGCCCATCGCCGGGACCCTCATCCATACTGTTTTTT. Amino acid sequence: CASSPSPGPSSILFF.